The 22 T cell receptor beta chains listed next were all sequenced from one sample in a study of CD8 T cells in ankylosing spondylitis. Each CDR3 protein is one row after TCRdb ran MiXCR on the 5' RACE reads. The data show 150,000 to 200,000 distinct CDR3 sequences, around 13% seen once. The sequenced sample consisted of blood, either unsorted or a sorted T cell fraction (not recorded which). All receptors derive from a female donor with ankylosing spondylitis or in good health (not recorded which).

This clonotype came up many times. The V and J genes are TRBV2 and TRBJ2-3; 7 bases agree with TRBD2. The V segment lost 0 bases and the J segment 2 bases; nucleotides outside the gene matches: 8. The CDR3 is made up of 17 amino acids. CDR1 is SNHLY, CDR2 FYNNEI, per germline. The CDR3 is CASSEAASGSTTDTQYF. DNA of the CDR3: TGTGCCAGCAGTGAAGCGGCTAGCGGATCTACCACAGATACGCAGTATTTT.

This clonotype was observed a handful of times. V is TRBV5-1 and J is TRBJ1-1, with 7 bases fitting TRBD1. The junction had 8 bases not matched to a gene; V was cut back by 5 bases and J by 1 base. The germline V gene has CDR1 SGHRS and CDR2 YFSETQ. This CDR3 contains 15 residues. For the CDR3, the DNA is TGCGCCAGCAGACCCGTCTACAGGGGGAACACTGAAGCTTTCTTT. Its protein is CASRPVYRGNTEAFF.

This clonotype occurred many times. This rearrangement joins TRBV3-1 to TRBJ2-5; no clear D gene. The CDR3 is 16 residues long. V was trimmed by 1 base and J by 4 bases, leaving 16 bases between them. Germline V CDR1 and CDR2: LGHDT, YNNKEL (reference sequence). The CDR3 protein is CASSQVVAGDLETQYF. CDR3 coding DNA: TGTGCCAGCAGCCAAGTGGTAGCAGGAGACTTAGAGACCCAGTACTTC.

This clonotype was seen at least ten times. CDR3 in amino acids: CASSPLGVGSEQFF. CDR3 nucleotides: TGTGCCAGCTCACCGTTAGGGGTGGGGAGTGAGCAGTTCTTC. The V call is TRBV18, the J call TRBJ2-1; D may be TRBD1 or TRBD2 (5 bases each). The CDR3 consists of 14 residues. Per germline, CDR1 KGHSH and CDR2 LQKENI. The ends were cut back, 3 bases at V and 9 bases at J, with 15 bases in the middle.

This clonotype was detected many times. The chain's CDR3 is CSARVDYSNQPQHF. In nucleotides, the CDR3 is TGCAGTGCTAGGGTCGATTATAGCAATCAGCCCCAGCATTTT. The V call is TRBV20-1, the J call TRBJ1-5, with unresolved D. Trimming removed 3 bases at V and 0 bases at J, with 9 bases between. Looked up from germline, CDR1 is DFQATT and CDR2 is SNEGSKA (reference sequence). This CDR3 comprises 14 residues.

This clonotype showed up just a few times. The chain carries TRBV20-1 and TRBJ2-6; 7 positions match TRBD1. Per the germline V gene, CDR1 is DFQATT and CDR2 is SNEGSKA (reference sequence). V trimming: 0 bases; J trimming: 4 bases; junction bases outside the gene matches: 9. The CDR3 runs 17 residues. Here the CDR3 reads CSARDLRQGYGANVLTF. CDR3 DNA: TGCAGTGCTAGAGATCTGAGACAGGGCTACGGGGCCAACGTCCTGACTTTC.

This clonotype turned up a few times. A much larger clone is a single base away; this may be a read error. Written as DNA, the CDR3 is TGTGCCACCGAGGTTGGGGGGAAGTTCGGTACCACTGAAGCTTTCTTT. The encoded protein is CATEVGGKFGTTEAFF. The chain carries TRBV27 and TRBJ1-1, with D possibly being TRBD1 (5 bases). The CDR3 loop spans 16 amino acids. V was shortened by 10 bases and J by 4 bases, with 25 bases between the two germline ends. CDR1 is MNHEY, CDR2 SMNVEV, per germline (reference sequence).

The table lists this clonotype with many counts. The chain uses TRBV5-1 and TRBJ1-2; perhaps TRBD1 as D (5 bases). Germline V gene sequence: CDR1 SGHRS, CDR2 YFSETQ. CDR3 length equals 14 residues. The V end was cut by 0 bases, the J end by 2 bases, with 8 bases between. CDR3 in DNA: TGCGCCAGCAGCTTGGGGGACGGCAACTATGGCTACACCTTC. Its protein product is CASSLGDGNYGYTF.

The chain uses TRBV7-8 and TRBJ2-3; D is perhaps TRBD1 (6 bases). In germline, CDR1 is SGHVS, CDR2 FQNEAQ. The CDR3 runs 15 residues. Trimming shortened V by 10 bases and J by 3 bases, and 20 bases separated the two germline ends. The CDR3 sequence is CATTSIRGRTDTQYF. As DNA, the CDR3 is TGTGCCACCACTTCTATCAGGGGAAGGACAGATACGCAGTATTTT.

This clonotype occurred a few times. The rearrangement links TRBV7-8 to TRBJ2-7; no clear D gene. The CDR3 length is 11 residues. The V end was cut by 5 bases, the J end by 6 bases, with 8 bases between. Germline CDR1 SGHVS, CDR2 FQNEAQ. The CDR3 region has the DNA TGTGCCAGCAGCGGAAATATCGAGCAGTACTTC. Its protein product is CASSGNIEQYF. Full variable domain (rest looked up from reference TRBV7-8 and TRBJ2-7): GAGVSQSPRYKVAKRGQDVALRCDPISGHVSLFWYQQALGQGPEFLTYFQNEAQLDKSGLPSDRFFAERPEGSVSTLKIQRTQQEDSAVYLCASSGNIEQYFGPGTRLTVT.

This clonotype has a count of ten or more. The chain joins TRBV29-1 to TRBJ1-3, with no clear D. The V and J ends lost 4 bases and 3 bases respectively, with 13 bases between them. The length of the CDR3 is 14 residues. The germline CDR1 and CDR2 sequences are SQVTM and ANQGSEA. CDR3: CSVAVDSDGNTIYF. CDR3 in DNA: TGCAGCGTTGCGGTAGACTCTGATGGAAACACCATATATTTT.

This clonotype came up many times. CDR3 nucleotides: TGTGCCAGCAGCCATTGGTCCACCGTGGGCTATGGCTACACCTTC. It is translated as CASSHWSTVGYGYTF. V usage is TRBV12-3 or TRBV12-4 and J usage is TRBJ1-2; D is ambiguous. With 6 bases removed from V and 4 bases from J, the gap between germline ends came to 18 bases. The CDR3 consists of 15 residues.

This clonotype was detected many times. This chain uses TRBV12-3 or TRBV12-4 with TRBJ2-3, with D possibly being TRBD1 (5 bases). Trimming removed 6 bases at V and 2 bases at J, with 9 bases between. The CDR3 is 13 residues long. The DNA for the CDR3 is TGTGCCAGCAGCACAGGAGACACAGATACGCAGTATTTT. Translation: CASSTGDTDTQYF.

This clonotype was recorded a few times. This chain uses TRBV7-2 with TRBJ2-3; 7 bases fit TRBD2. The germline CDR1 and CDR2 sequences are SGHTA and FQGNSA. CDR3 length equals 15 residues. V shed 2 bases and J 3 bases; nucleotides not matched to a gene: 5. The CDR3 reads CASSLLPGGTDTQYF. The CDR3 coding sequence is TGTGCCAGCAGCTTACTACCGGGAGGAACAGATACGCAGTATTTT.

This clonotype was detected many times. The V and J genes are TRBV29-1 and TRBJ2-4; possibly TRBD1 or TRBD2 for D (5 bases each). Trimming removed 6 bases at V and 0 bases at J, with 21 bases between. This CDR3 is built from 17 residues. Germline V lookup: CDR1 SQVTM, CDR2 ANQGSEA. CDR3 nucleotide sequence: TGCAGCGTCGCTCGGGCCCGGGGCGATCTAGCCAAAAACATTCAGTACTTC. This codes for CSVARARGDLAKNIQYF.

This clonotype was detected a few times. This rearrangement joins TRBV14 to TRBJ1-3; a weak D match, TRBD1 (5 bases). This CDR3 is built from 19 residues. Trimming took 4 bases from V and 0 from J, leaving 22 bases between them. Germline CDR1 is SGHDN and CDR2 is FVKESK. The CDR3 region has the DNA TGTGCCAGCAGCCTAATCCCCTTTGGGGCGTTCTCCTCTGGAAACACCATATATTTT. Translating it yields CASSLIPFGAFSSGNTIYF.

This clonotype was seen more than once but under ten times. The rearrangement joins TRBV19 to TRBJ1-1; a possible D gene is TRBD1 (6 bases). The CDR3 runs 13 residues. The germline V gene has CDR1 LNHDA and CDR2 SQIVND (reference sequence). Trimming removed 3 bases at V and 4 bases at J, with 9 bases between. The CDR3 nucleotides are TGTGCCAGTAGTATTAGGGGGTCCACTGAAGCTTTCTTT. This sequence encodes CASSIRGSTEAFF.

About this clonotype: The conserved closing phenylalanine or tryptophan is absent in this CDR3, likely reflecting a read error. This chain joins TRBV6-5 and TRBJ1-3; D is possibly TRBD1 (6 bases). Trimming cost V 2 bases and J 0 bases, with 17 bases left between them. This CDR3 is 18 amino acids long. CDR1 is MNHEY and CDR2 is SVGAGI in the germline V gene. In nucleotides, the CDR3 is TGTGCCAGCAGTTACCTGGGACAACTATCATCCTCTGGAAACACCATATATTCT. This gives the protein CASSYLGQLSSSGNTIYS.

This clonotype was recorded at least ten times. The V gene is TRBV20-1, the J gene TRBJ1-6; no firm D call. The CDR3 runs to 10 residues. V was pared by 1 base and J by 10 bases, with 2 bases between. Looked up from germline, CDR1 is DFQATT and CDR2 is SNEGSKA (reference sequence). CDR3: CSARGSPLHF. The CDR3 bases are TGCAGTGCTAGAGGCTCACCCCTCCACTTT.

A remark on this clonotype: A single base separates this from a much larger clone, so it may be a read error. V usage is TRBV2 and J usage is TRBJ1-2; no clear D. The germline CDR1 and CDR2 sequences are SNHLY and FYNNEI. There are 15 residues in the CDR3. The CDR3 region has the DNA TGTGCCAGCAGTGAAAATGAAAGGAAGAACTATGGCTTCACCTTC. As protein: CASSENERKNYGFTF.

This clonotype was found a few times. This rearrangement joins TRBV6-5 to TRBJ2-1, with D perhaps TRBD2 (6 bases). Germline assignment: CDR1 MNHEY and CDR2 SVGAGI. Trimming left V 5 bases short and J 13 bases short, with 24 bases between. The CDR3 spans 15 residues. The CDR3 is CASSHDYRGGVEQFF. The DNA for the CDR3 is TGTGCCAGCAGTCACGACTACCGGGGCGGGGTTGAACAGTTCTTC.

This clonotype was observed at least ten times. The rearrangement uses TRBV20-1 and TRBJ2-1, with 8 positions matching TRBD1. The germline V gene has CDR1 DFQATT and CDR2 SNEGSKA (reference sequence). The V segment lost 8 bases and the J segment 5 bases; nucleotides outside the gene matches: 11. The CDR3 consists of 14 residues. DNA for the CDR3: TGCAGTAGGGACAGGCCAGAGAGAAACAATGAGCAGTTCTTC. Its translation: CSRDRPERNNEQFF.